The entry below gives a single TCR beta chain sequence along with its context. Its antigen is as yet unknown. The entry originates in a study of T cell responses to AZD1222 COVID-19 vaccine. Study-wide background: It was second doses at about 4 or about 12 weeks that were pooled.

Germline V gives CDR1 SGHTA, CDR2 FQGNSA. The CDR3 is 15 amino acids. The V end lost 5 bases, the J end lost 2 bases, and 13 bases lay between the germline ends. Study results and caveats: A mostly white British donor set with more females was recruited, and clonal diversity was possibly underestimated. Repertoire sampling was restricted to post-peak T cell response timepoints.

Data came from immunoSEQ multiplex PCR; TCRdb stores just in-frame clones and leaves some out. The table includes more than 110,000 clones, roughly 91% detected once. Sequencing was performed on peripheral blood, taken on day 0 of AZD1222 vaccination. V usage is TRBV7-2 and J usage is TRBJ1-5, with D possibly TRBD1 on 6 matching bases. The receptor's source is an adult in good health. The CDR3 DNA is TGTGCCAGCAGCCCTACAGGGATGGGCAATCAGCCCCAGCATTTT. It translates to CASSPTGMGNQPQHF.